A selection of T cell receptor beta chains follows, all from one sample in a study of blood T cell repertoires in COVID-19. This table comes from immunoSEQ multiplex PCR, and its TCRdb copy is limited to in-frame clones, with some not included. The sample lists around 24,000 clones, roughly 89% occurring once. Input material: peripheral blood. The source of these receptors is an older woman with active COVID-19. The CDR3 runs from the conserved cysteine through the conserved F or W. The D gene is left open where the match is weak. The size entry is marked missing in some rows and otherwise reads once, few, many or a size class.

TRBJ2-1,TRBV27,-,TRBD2,CASSLSSGLANEQFF,TGTGCCAGCAGTTTATCGTCGGGACTAGCGAATGAGCAGTTCTTC
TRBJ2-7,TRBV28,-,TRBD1,CASTRLGTGIRYEQYF,TGTGCCAGCACCAGGCTGGGGACAGGGATAAGATACGAGCAGTACTTC
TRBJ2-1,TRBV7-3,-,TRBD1,CASSLAPGQGSYNEQFF,TGTGCCAGCAGCTTGGCTCCGGGACAGGGCTCCTACAATGAGCAGTTCTTC
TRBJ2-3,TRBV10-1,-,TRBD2,CASSGLAGDADTQYF,TGCGCCAGCAGTGGGCTAGCGGGAGACGCAGATACGCAGTATTTT
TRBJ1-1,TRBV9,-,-,CASSVGADTEAFF,TGTGCCAGCAGCGTAGGGGCCGACACTGAAGCTTTCTTT
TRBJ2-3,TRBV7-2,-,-,CASSPFNTDTQYF,TGTGCCAGCAGCCCATTCAACACAGATACGCAGTATTTT
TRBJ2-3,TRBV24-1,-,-,CATSEGSRGPSTDTQYF,TGTGCCACCAGTGAGGGCAGCAGGGGACCTAGCACAGATACGCAGTATTTT
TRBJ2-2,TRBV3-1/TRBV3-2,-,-,CASSQPSRAGDTGELFF,TGTGCCAGCAGCCAACCTTCGAGGGCCGGAGACACCGGGGAGCTGTTTTTT
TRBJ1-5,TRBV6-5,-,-,CASRRRENQPQHF,TGTGCCAGCAGACGGCGGGAGAATCAGCCCCAGCATTTT
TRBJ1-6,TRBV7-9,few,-,CASSELRINSPLHF,TGTGCCAGCAGCGAACTGCGGATAAATTCACCCCTCCACTTT
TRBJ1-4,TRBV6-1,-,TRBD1,CASSEGTGGREKLFF,TGTGCCAGCAGTGAAGGGACAGGGGGACGTGAAAAACTGTTTTTT
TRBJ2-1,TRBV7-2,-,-,CASSSTLPQAGFF,TGTGCCAGCAGCTCGACCCTCCCACAGGCTGGGTTCTTC
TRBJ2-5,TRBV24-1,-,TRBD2,CATSDGTSGSASQYF,TGTGCCACCAGTGATGGTACTAGCGGGAGTGCTTCCCAGTACTTC
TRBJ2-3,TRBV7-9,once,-,CASSPRQGYPGGTDTQYF,TGTGCCAGCAGCCCACGGCAGGGGTATCCAGGGGGCACAGATACGCAGTATTTT
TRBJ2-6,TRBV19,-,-,CASSFSSGANVLTF,TGTGCCAGTAGTTTTTCGTCCGGGGCCAACGTCCTGACTTTC
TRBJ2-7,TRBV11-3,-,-,CASSSDSGYEQYF,TGTGCCAGCAGCTCAGACTCAGGCTACGAGCAGTACTTC
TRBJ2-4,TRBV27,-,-,CATGWGNIQYF,TGTGCCACAGGGTGGGGTAACATTCAGTACTTC
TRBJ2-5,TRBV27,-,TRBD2,CASSLSGLAVWETQYF,TGTGCCAGCAGTTTATCGGGACTAGCGGTTTGGGAGACCCAGTACTTC
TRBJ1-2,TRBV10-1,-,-,CASSESGRSAGYTF,TGCGCCAGCAGTGAGTCTGGCAGGTCGGCTGGCTACACCTTC
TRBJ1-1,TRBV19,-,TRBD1,CASSFRDSWGYTEAFF,TGTGCCAGTAGTTTTCGGGACAGCTGGGGGTACACTGAAGCTTTCTTT
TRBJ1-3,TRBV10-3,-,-,CASYLRSGNTIYF,TGTGCCAGCTACTTACGCTCTGGAAACACCATATATTTT
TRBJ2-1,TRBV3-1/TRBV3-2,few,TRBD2,CASSRDYQTNEQFF,TGTGCCAGCAGCCGGGACTACCAGACAAATGAGCAGTTCTTC
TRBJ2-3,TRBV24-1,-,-,CATSEDFGGDFDTQYF,TGTGCCACCAGTGAGGATTTCGGCGGAGACTTTGATACGCAGTATTTT
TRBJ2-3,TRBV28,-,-,CASSFQGLSTDTQYF,TGTGCCAGCAGTTTCCAGGGCCTTTCCACAGATACGCAGTATTTT
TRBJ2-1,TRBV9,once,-,CASNEIQGTEQFF,TGTGCCAGCAACGAAATACAGGGTACTGAGCAGTTCTTC
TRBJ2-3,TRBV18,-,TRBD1,CASSPGTGDTDTQYF,TGTGCCAGCTCACCGGGGACAGGCGACACAGATACGCAGTATTTT
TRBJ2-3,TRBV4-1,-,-,CASSPAADTDTQYF,TGCGCCAGCAGCCCCGCGGCGGACACAGATACGCAGTATTTT
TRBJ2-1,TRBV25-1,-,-,CASSDFAAVYNEQFF,TGTGCCAGCAGTGACTTTGCAGCGGTTTACAATGAGCAGTTCTTC
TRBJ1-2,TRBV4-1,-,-,CASSQVGHDYGYTF,TGCGCCAGCAGCCAAGTGGGGCACGACTATGGCTACACCTTC
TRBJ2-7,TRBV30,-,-,CAWSLRVRAYEQYF,TGTGCCTGGAGTCTGAGGGTGAGGGCCTACGAGCAGTACTTC
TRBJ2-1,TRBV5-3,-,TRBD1,CARISGGQADHNEQFF,TGTGCCAGAATCTCCGGGGGACAGGCGGACCACAATGAGCAGTTCTTC
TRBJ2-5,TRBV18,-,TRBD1,CASSPGQVQETQYF,TGTGCCAGCTCACCTGGACAGGTTCAAGAGACCCAGTACTTC
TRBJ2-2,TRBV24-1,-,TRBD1,CATGQGAGELFF,TGTGCCACGGGACAGGGAGCCGGGGAGCTGTTTTTT
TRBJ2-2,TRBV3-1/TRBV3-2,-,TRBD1,CASSQNNWGQGSTGELFF,TGTGCCAGCAGCCAGAATAACTGGGGACAGGGCAGCACCGGGGAGCTGTTTTTT
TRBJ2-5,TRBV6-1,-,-,CASSEGYSGGRQETQYF,TGTGCCAGCAGTGAAGGTTATTCAGGTGGTCGACAAGAGACCCAGTACTTC
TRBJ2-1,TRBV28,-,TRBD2,CASSLWTSGSGEQFF,TGTGCCAGCAGTTTATGGACTAGCGGGAGCGGTGAGCAGTTCTTC
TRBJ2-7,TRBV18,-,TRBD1,CASSPGQGAGEQYF,TGTGCCAGCTCACCGGGTCAGGGGGCAGGGGAGCAGTACTTC
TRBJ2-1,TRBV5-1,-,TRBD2,CASSFSGLTYNEQFF,TGCGCCAGCAGTTTTAGCGGGCTGACCTACAATGAGCAGTTCTTC
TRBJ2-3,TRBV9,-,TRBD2,CASSVGLAAFDTQYF,TGTGCCAGCAGCGTAGGACTAGCGGCTTTTGATACGCAGTATTTT
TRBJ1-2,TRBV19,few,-,CASLTDLYGYTF,TGTGCCAGCTTGACAGACCTCTATGGCTACACCTTC
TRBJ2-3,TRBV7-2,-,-,CASSLAKGWGGTDTQYF,TGTGCCAGCAGCTTAGCGAAGGGTTGGGGGGGCACAGATACGCAGTATTTT
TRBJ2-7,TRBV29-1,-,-,CSVEVSRDTPYEQYF,TGCAGCGTTGAAGTGAGTCGGGACACCCCCTACGAGCAGTACTTC
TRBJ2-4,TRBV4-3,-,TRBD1,CASSQATGLNIQYF,TGCGCCAGCAGCCAAGCGACAGGGTTAAACATTCAGTACTTC
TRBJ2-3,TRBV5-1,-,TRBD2,CASSLKLAKSVDTQYF,TGCGCCAGCAGCTTGAAACTAGCGAAGAGCGTAGATACGCAGTATTTT
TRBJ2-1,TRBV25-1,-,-,CASSTSRENEQFF,TGTGCCAGCAGCACATCCCGGGAGAATGAGCAGTTCTTC
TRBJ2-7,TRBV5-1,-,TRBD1,CASSLLGQGVGEQYF,TGCGCCAGCAGCCTGCTGGGACAGGGGGTGGGGGAGCAGTACTTC
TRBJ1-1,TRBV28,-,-,CASSFGASSTEAFF,TGTGCCAGCAGTTTTGGGGCGTCGAGCACTGAAGCTTTCTTT
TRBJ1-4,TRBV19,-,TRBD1,CASTKNRGEKLFF,TGTGCCAGTACCAAGAACAGGGGGGAAAAACTGTTTTTT
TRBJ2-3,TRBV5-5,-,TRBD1,CASSPTGDSGDTQYF,TGTGCCAGCAGCCCGACAGGGGATTCGGGAGATACGCAGTATTTT
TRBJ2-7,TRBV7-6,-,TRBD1,CASSRNRGNSYEQYF,TGTGCCAGCAGCCGGAACAGGGGAAACTCCTACGAGCAGTACTTC
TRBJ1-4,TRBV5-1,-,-,CASSSPGNEKLFF,TGCGCCAGCAGCTCCCCAGGGAATGAAAAACTGTTTTTT
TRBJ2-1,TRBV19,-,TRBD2,CASSIDLASGFGNEQFF,TGTGCCAGTAGTATAGATCTCGCTAGCGGTTTCGGCAATGAGCAGTTCTTC
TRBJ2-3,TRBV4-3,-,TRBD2,CASSQAIGRAADTQYF,TGCGCCAGCAGCCAAGCGATCGGGAGGGCCGCAGATACGCAGTATTTT
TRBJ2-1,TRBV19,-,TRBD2,CASSILAGGPYNEQFF,TGTGCCAGTAGTATTCTAGCGGGAGGGCCCTACAATGAGCAGTTCTTC
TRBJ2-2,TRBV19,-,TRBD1,CASTDRGRTGELFF,TGTGCCAGTACTGACAGGGGGAGGACCGGGGAGCTGTTTTTT
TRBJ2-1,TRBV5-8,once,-,CASSSRGRGNEQFF,TGTGCCAGCAGTTCCCGGGGCAGGGGCAATGAGCAGTTCTTC
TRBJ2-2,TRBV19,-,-,CASSILRTNTGELFF,TGTGCCAGTAGTATCCTGCGGACTAACACCGGGGAGCTGTTTTTT